This T cell receptor (beta chain) was observed in a study of spatial heterogeneity in lung cancer. On the study more broadly: Detection consistently captured more beta-chain sequences than alpha-chain sequences.

TCRdb used MiXCR to reprocess the 5' RACE reads, holding one entry per CDR3 protein. The repertoire holds about 82,000 distinct CDR3 sequences, with roughly 12% as singletons. This CDR3 is built from 14 residues. The V end lost 5 bases, the J end lost 7 bases, and 18 bases lay between the germline ends. The germline CDR1 and CDR2 sequences are SGHKS and YYEKEE (reference sequence). As for time point: sample taken at primary tumor resection. The sequenced material consisted of unsorted whole RNA from tumor, nontumor lung or frozen PBMC. The sample consisted of PBMCs, taken at surgery. This clonotype originated in a male donor with early-stage non-small cell lung cancer. This chain joins TRBV5-5 and TRBJ1-2; D might be TRBD1 (5 bases). Here the CDR3 reads CASRPWDAKSGYTF. CDR3 nucleotide sequence: TGTGCCAGCAGACCCTGGGACGCAAAGAGTGGCTACACCTTC.